These T cell receptor beta chains were read from a single sample in a study of T cell repertoires in cytomegalovirus infection. TCRdb itself ran the reads through MiXCR, one entry per CDR3 protein. The sample has roughly 760,000 distinct CDR3 sequences; 35% are singletons. Sequenced sample: PBMCs. These receptors all stem from a human donor in good health (CMV status not recorded). Some clones in this sample may be carry-over from other donors' samples. The CDR3 runs from the conserved cysteine through the conserved F or W. The order of the fields is V gene, CDR3 protein.

V gene: TRBV15
CDR3 protein: CATSRSGQGTNQPQHF

V gene: TRBV2
CDR3 protein: CASSERVGSYEQSF

V gene: TRBV12-3/TRBV12-4
CDR3 protein: CASRGGRQDNQPQHF

V gene: TRBV7-2
CDR3 protein: CASSLGGTGVYEQYF

V gene: TRBV27
CDR3 protein: CASSPEDTGELFF

V gene: TRBV7-6
CDR3 protein: CASSLIDTEAFF

V gene: TRBV2
CDR3 protein: CASSGGRDRRHF

V gene: TRBV28
CDR3 protein: CASSLTPRGLYGYTF

V gene: TRBV9
CDR3 protein: CASSSPTSGIFSEQFF

V gene: TRBV11-2
CDR3 protein: CASSNTRPGGEQYF

V gene: TRBV5-5
CDR3 protein: CASSSPDSGTDTQYF

V gene: TRBV10-3
CDR3 protein: CAIGLAGFSDTQYF

V gene: TRBV2
CDR3 protein: CARSALTWVNNSPLHF

V gene: TRBV7-2
CDR3 protein: CASSPRPSSRTDTQYF

V gene: TRBV29-1
CDR3 protein: CSVVWGGGTEAFF

V gene: TRBV7-2
CDR3 protein: CASSDPIRDRGAANYGYTF

V gene: TRBV27
CDR3 protein: CASSLAQGIGGYTF

V gene: TRBV12-3/TRBV12-4
CDR3 protein: CASSFKDSLREKLFF

V gene: TRBV12-3/TRBV12-4
CDR3 protein: CASSAKGTAGNTIYF

V gene: TRBV20-1
CDR3 protein: CSARQNSNQPQHF

V gene: TRBV14
CDR3 protein: CASSETGTDPYGYTF

V gene: TRBV5-2
CDR3 protein: CASNLTGLVTEAFF

V gene: TRBV7-2
CDR3 protein: CASSPKRGPSYNEQFF

V gene: TRBV2
CDR3 protein: CASSGLADEQFF

V gene: TRBV7-8
CDR3 protein: CASSFLESTEYEQYF

V gene: TRBV6-6
CDR3 protein: CASSVNRAETGELFF

V gene: TRBV6-1
CDR3 protein: CASSEAPQYSYEQYF